A selection of T cell receptor beta chains follows, all from one sample in a study of blood T cell repertoires in COVID-19. Using immunoSEQ multiplex PCR, the repertoire was profiled, and TCRdb retains in-frame clones only, with some absent. The sample shows about 210,000 clones, more than 75% of them seen only once. Input material: peripheral blood. Receptors originate from an elderly woman with acute or convalescent COVID-19. Both conserved end residues are part of each CDR3. The order of the fields is J gene, clone size, D gene, V gene, CDR3 protein, CDR3 DNA. D genes are given only for firm matches. Expanded clones are given a class, and other clones once, few, many or no size at all.

TRBJ1-1,-,TRBD1,TRBV15,CATSRTGVSTEAFF,TGTGCCACCAGCAGAACAGGGGTCAGCACTGAAGCTTTCTTT
TRBJ2-6,-,-,TRBV25-1,CASSEQGSGANVLTF,TGTGCCAGCAGTGAACAGGGCTCTGGGGCCAACGTCCTGACTTTC
TRBJ1-2,-,TRBD1,TRBV9,CASSPQTGGGGYTF,TGTGCCAGCAGCCCCCAGACAGGGGGCGGTGGCTACACCTTC
TRBJ1-2,-,TRBD1,TRBV7-3,CASSLLGQGGGYTF,TGTGCCAGCAGCCTGCTCGGACAGGGTGGTGGCTACACCTTC
TRBJ2-3,-,-,TRBV24-1,CATSDLKGERARDTQYF,TGTGCCACCAGTGATCTGAAGGGAGAGCGGGCGAGGGATACGCAGTATTTT
TRBJ2-1,-,TRBD2,TRBV6-5,CASSLAGSYNEQFF,TGTGCCAGCAGTCTAGCGGGCTCCTACAATGAGCAGTTCTTC
TRBJ2-1,-,TRBD1,TRBV5-4,CASSFRQGSYNEQFF,TGTGCCAGCAGCTTCCGACAGGGTTCCTACAATGAGCAGTTCTTC
TRBJ2-2,-,TRBD2,TRBV5-1,CASSFGTSGTGELFF,TGCGCCAGCAGCTTCGGGACTAGCGGCACCGGGGAGCTGTTTTTT
TRBJ1-5,-,-,TRBV7-6,CASSLGGGQPQHF,TGTGCCAGCAGCTTAGGTGGGGGGCAGCCCCAGCATTTT
TRBJ2-3,once,TRBD2,TRBV7-8,CASSWSSGSGTDTQYF,TGTGCCAGCAGCTGGAGTAGCGGGAGTGGGACAGATACGCAGTATTTT
TRBJ1-5,-,-,TRBV3-1/TRBV3-2,CASSQDRSLDSNQPQHF,TGTGCCAGCAGCCAAGATCGGAGCCTCGATAGCAATCAGCCCCAGCATTTT
TRBJ2-5,-,-,TRBV18,CASSNLGQPTETQYF,TGTGCCAGCTCAAACCTCGGACAGCCAACGGAGACCCAGTACTTC
TRBJ2-7,-,-,TRBV14,CASSQARTLSGTYEQYF,TGTGCCAGCAGCCAAGCAAGGACCTTGTCAGGGACCTACGAGCAGTACTTC
TRBJ2-2,-,TRBD1,TRBV5-5,CASSLVGTDTGELFF,TGTGCCAGCAGCTTGGTAGGGACAGACACCGGGGAGCTGTTTTTT
TRBJ1-3,-,TRBD1,TRBV7-2,CASSQRLGGDGNTIYF,TGTGCCAGCAGCCAACGACTAGGGGGCGATGGAAACACCATATATTTT
TRBJ1-2,-,-,TRBV2,CASSGLRGFDGYTF,TGTGCCAGCAGTGGCCTCAGGGGTTTTGATGGCTACACCTTC
TRBJ1-2,-,TRBD1,TRBV4-1,CASSQGGTGGYGYTF,TGCGCCAGCAGCCAAGGAGGGACAGGGGGCTATGGCTACACCTTC
TRBJ2-1,-,TRBD2,TRBV6-5,CASSYSTSGRAYEQFF,TGTGCCAGCAGTTACTCGACTAGCGGGAGGGCCTATGAGCAGTTCTTC
TRBJ2-3,-,TRBD2,TRBV2,CASRREGDTQYF,TGTGCCAGCAGGCGGGAGGGAGATACGCAGTATTTT
TRBJ2-6,-,-,TRBV11-2,CASDFSGANVLTF,TGTGCCAGCGACTTCTCTGGGGCCAACGTCCTGACTTTC
TRBJ2-7,-,-,TRBV24-1,CATSDHGTRPYEQYF,TGTGCCACCAGTGACCACGGGACACGGCCCTACGAGCAGTACTTC
TRBJ1-3,-,-,TRBV4-3,CASSPSSGNTIYF,TGCGCCAGCAGCCCTAGCTCTGGAAACACCATATATTTT
TRBJ1-6,-,-,TRBV7-2,CASSRYGTTNNSPLHF,TGTGCCAGCAGCCGGTATGGGACAACCAATAATTCACCCCTCCACTTT
TRBJ2-7,-,TRBD2,TRBV30,CACQPGRGLAGVLSEQYF,TGTGCCTGTCAACCGGGACGGGGACTAGCGGGAGTTTTAAGCGAGCAGTACTTC
TRBJ1-5,-,-,TRBV21-1,CASSKAPPSRDNNQPQHF,TGTGCCAGCAGCAAAGCGCCCCCTTCCCGGGACAACAATCAGCCCCAGCATTTT
TRBJ1-2,-,-,TRBV19,CASSMLGTSSVYGYTF,TGTGCCAGTAGTATGCTTGGGACTTCTAGCGTCTATGGCTACACCTTC
TRBJ2-7,-,TRBD2,TRBV7-2,CASSPAAGDEQYF,TGTGCCAGCAGCCCTGCGGCGGGAGACGAGCAGTACTTC
TRBJ2-5,-,TRBD2,TRBV15,CATSRGGPRRTGRAGVWETQYF,TGTGCCACCAGCAGAGGCGGGCCCCGACGAACGGGACGAGCGGGAGTATGGGAGACCCAGTACTTC
TRBJ1-5,-,-,TRBV27,CASSTGNQPQHF,TGTGCCAGCAGCACAGGAAATCAGCCCCAGCATTTT
TRBJ2-2,-,-,TRBV6-2/TRBV6-3,CASSYSSGVNANTGELFF,TGTGCCAGCAGTTACAGTAGCGGAGTGAACGCGAACACCGGGGAGCTGTTTTTT
TRBJ2-3,-,-,TRBV7-2,CASSLAGGPTDTQYF,TGTGCCAGCAGCTTAGCCGGAGGGCCCACAGATACGCAGTATTTT
TRBJ1-6,-,TRBD1,TRBV15,CATRDRISLGSPLHF,TGTGCCACCAGGGACAGGATAAGCCTAGGATCACCCCTCCACTTT
TRBJ1-2,-,-,TRBV19,CASSIAGLQFYGYTF,TGTGCCAGTAGTATCGCGGGCCTCCAATTCTATGGCTACACCTTC
TRBJ2-7,-,TRBD1,TRBV27,CASSLYRGPTFSYEQYF,TGTGCCAGCAGTTTATACAGGGGTCCTACCTTTTCCTACGAGCAGTACTTC
TRBJ1-4,-,-,TRBV7-6,CASSSRTAATNEKLFF,TGTGCCAGCAGCTCCCGGACAGCCGCAACTAATGAAAAACTGTTTTTT
TRBJ1-1,-,-,TRBV7-9,CASSLHDPGTEAFF,TGTGCCAGCAGCTTACATGACCCGGGGACTGAAGCTTTCTTT
TRBJ2-7,-,TRBD1,TRBV10-3,CAISDRGLSSYEQYF,TGTGCCATCAGTGACAGGGGGCTCTCGTCCTACGAGCAGTACTTC
TRBJ1-1,-,-,TRBV3-1/TRBV3-2,CASSQEGSGREGAEAFF,TGTGCCAGCAGCCAAGAAGGGTCCGGTAGGGAGGGGGCTGAAGCTTTCTTT
TRBJ2-7,few,-,TRBV5-4,CASSWGVRYEQYF,TGTGCCAGCAGCTGGGGAGTGCGGTACGAGCAGTACTTC
TRBJ2-2,-,-,TRBV7-8,CASSPRGHNTGELFF,TGTGCCAGCAGCCCGCGAGGACACAACACCGGGGAGCTGTTTTTT
TRBJ1-5,-,-,TRBV6-2/TRBV6-3,CASSYYERSNQPQHF,TGTGCCAGCAGTTATTATGAGCGTTCCAATCAGCCCCAGCATTTT
TRBJ1-2,-,TRBD1,TRBV6-6,CASSPGTVIYGYTF,TGTGCCAGCAGCCCAGGGACAGTTATTTATGGCTACACCTTC
TRBJ1-5,few,TRBD1,TRBV6-5,CASSPTGGVQPQHF,TGTGCCAGCAGCCCGACAGGGGGCGTTCAGCCCCAGCATTTT
TRBJ2-7,-,TRBD2,TRBV9,CASSVLAGGAYEQYF,TGTGCCAGCAGCGTGCTAGCGGGAGGGGCCTACGAGCAGTACTTC
TRBJ1-1,-,-,TRBV2,CASRGQMNTEAFF,TGTGCCAGCAGAGGACAGATGAACACTGAAGCTTTCTTT
TRBJ2-3,-,TRBD2,TRBV7-2,CATRTSGRSNTQYF,TGTGCCACCCGAACTAGCGGGAGATCAAATACGCAGTATTTT
TRBJ1-1,-,-,TRBV27,CASSFLSRNTEAFF,TGTGCCAGCAGTTTCCTTTCCCGGAACACTGAAGCTTTCTTT
TRBJ1-6,-,-,TRBV5-5,CASGPYWEVGDSPLHF,TGTGCCAGCGGCCCGTATTGGGAGGTCGGCGATTCACCCCTCCACTTT
TRBJ1-1,-,-,TRBV20-1,CSASGGGNTEAFF,TGCAGTGCTAGTGGCGGGGGGAACACTGAAGCTTTCTTT
TRBJ2-1,few,-,TRBV5-1,CASSLAVQALLEQFF,TGCGCCAGCAGCTTGGCCGTACAGGCCCTTCTAGAGCAGTTCTTC
TRBJ2-3,-,TRBD2,TRBV2,CASSVRRTSAADTQYF,TGTGCCAGCAGTGTGCGGCGGACTAGCGCAGCAGATACGCAGTATTTT
TRBJ2-1,-,-,TRBV5-1,CASSSSGSSYNEQFF,TGCGCCAGCAGCTCGTCAGGCAGCTCCTACAATGAGCAGTTCTTC
TRBJ1-4,-,-,TRBV2,CASSEAYGVEKLFF,TGTGCCAGCAGTGAAGCCTACGGTGTGGAAAAACTGTTTTTT
TRBJ2-1,-,TRBD2,TRBV3-1/TRBV3-2,CASSTQTHSGTEQFF,TGTGCCAGCAGCACGCAGACCCATAGCGGGACTGAGCAGTTCTTC
TRBJ2-7,few,-,TRBV2,CASSVEGPALYEQYF,TGTGCCAGCAGTGTGGAGGGACCCGCCCTCTACGAGCAGTACTTC
TRBJ1-4,-,TRBD1,TRBV4-1,CASSQEGGRRATNEKLFF,TGCGCCAGCAGCCAAGAAGGGGGCAGGAGAGCAACTAATGAAAAACTGTTTTTT
TRBJ1-1,once,-,TRBV9,CASSGGTEGTEAFF,TGTGCCAGCAGCGGGGGCACGGAAGGGACTGAAGCTTTCTTT